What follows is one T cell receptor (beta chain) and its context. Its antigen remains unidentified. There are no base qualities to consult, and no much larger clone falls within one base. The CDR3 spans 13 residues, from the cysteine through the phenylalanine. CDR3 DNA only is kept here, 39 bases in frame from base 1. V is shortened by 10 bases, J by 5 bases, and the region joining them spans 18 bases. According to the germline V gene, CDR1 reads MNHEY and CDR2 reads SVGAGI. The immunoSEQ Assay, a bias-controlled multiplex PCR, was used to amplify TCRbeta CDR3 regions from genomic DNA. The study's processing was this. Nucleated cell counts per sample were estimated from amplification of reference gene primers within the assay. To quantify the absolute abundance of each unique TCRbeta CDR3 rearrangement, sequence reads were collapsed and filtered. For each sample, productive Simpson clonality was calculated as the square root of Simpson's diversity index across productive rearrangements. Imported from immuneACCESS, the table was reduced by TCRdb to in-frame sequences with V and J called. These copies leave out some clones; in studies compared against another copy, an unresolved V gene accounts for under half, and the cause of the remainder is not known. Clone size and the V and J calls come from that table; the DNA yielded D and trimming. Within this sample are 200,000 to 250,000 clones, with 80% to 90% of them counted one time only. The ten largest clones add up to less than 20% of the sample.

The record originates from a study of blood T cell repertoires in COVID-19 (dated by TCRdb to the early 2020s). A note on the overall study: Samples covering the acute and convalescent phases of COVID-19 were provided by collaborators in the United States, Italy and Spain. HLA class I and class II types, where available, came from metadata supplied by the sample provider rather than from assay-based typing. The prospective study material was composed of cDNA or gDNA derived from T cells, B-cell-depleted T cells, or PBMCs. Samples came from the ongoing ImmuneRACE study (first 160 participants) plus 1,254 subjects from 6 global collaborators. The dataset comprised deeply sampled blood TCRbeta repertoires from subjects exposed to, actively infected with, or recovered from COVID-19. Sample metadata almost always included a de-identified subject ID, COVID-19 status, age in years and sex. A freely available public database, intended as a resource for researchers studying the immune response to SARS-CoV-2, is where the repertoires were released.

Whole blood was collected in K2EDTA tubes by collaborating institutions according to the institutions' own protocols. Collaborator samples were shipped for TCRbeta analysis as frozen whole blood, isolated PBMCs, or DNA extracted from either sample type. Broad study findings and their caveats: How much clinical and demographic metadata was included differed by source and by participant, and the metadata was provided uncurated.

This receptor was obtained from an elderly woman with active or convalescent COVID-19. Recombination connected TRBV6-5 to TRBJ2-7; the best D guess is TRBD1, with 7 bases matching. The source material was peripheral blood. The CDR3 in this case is CATALSRGDEQYF. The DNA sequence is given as TGTGCCACTGCCCTAAGCAGGGGGGACGAGCAGTACTTC.